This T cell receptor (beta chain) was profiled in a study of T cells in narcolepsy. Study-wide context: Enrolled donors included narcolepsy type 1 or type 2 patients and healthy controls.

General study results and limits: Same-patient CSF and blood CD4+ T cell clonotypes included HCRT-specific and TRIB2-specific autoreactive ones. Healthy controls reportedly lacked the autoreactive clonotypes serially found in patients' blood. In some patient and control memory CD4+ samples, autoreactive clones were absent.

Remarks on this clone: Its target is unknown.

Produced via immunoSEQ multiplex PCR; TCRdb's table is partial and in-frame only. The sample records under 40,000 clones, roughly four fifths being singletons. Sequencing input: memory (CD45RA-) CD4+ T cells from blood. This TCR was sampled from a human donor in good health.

The CDR3 reads CASSRGRPGETQYF. CDR3 DNA: TGTGCCAGCAGCCGCGGGAGGCCTGGAGAGACCCAGTACTTC. This chain connects TRBV11-2 to TRBJ2-5; 8 bases align to TRBD2. CDR1 and CDR2 from the germline V gene are SGHAT and FQNNGV. J lost 4 bases, V lost 5 bases, and 6 bases had no gene match. The CDR3 length is 14 residues.